What follows are 12 T cell receptor beta chains derived from one specimen sequenced in a study of post-analysis software for immune sequencing data (dated by TCRdb to between 2015 and 2017). Study-wide findings and limitations: About 5 TRBV segments, including TRBV5-6, TRBV5-1 and TRBV20-1, were significantly more frequent in patients than controls.

For these receptors, no antigen is known. Libraries were made using PCR. TCRdb records Illumina HiSeq 2500 as the sequencer. Unique molecular identifiers were incorporated into TCR beta cDNA libraries to reduce PCR and sequencing biases. In-frame beta chains were kept once TCRdb had trimmed the public reads at Q25 with fastp and called clones with MiXCR. One record per CDR3 amino acid sequence lists the most common genes and DNA. The sample table lists almost 700,000 distinct CDR3 sequences, roughly three fifths of them with a count of one. Roughly 10% of the sample lies in the top ten. Sequencing used blood. These TCRs come from a girl aged 2-9 years with multiple sclerosis.

The chain has TRBV5-1 and TRBJ2-3, with 7 bases matching TRBD2. The V segment lost 4 bases and the J segment 1 base; nucleotides outside the gene matches: 6. CDR3 length equals 15 residues. The V gene's germline CDR1 is SGHRS and CDR2 YFSETQ. CDR3 in amino acids: CASSLSGTRTDTQYF. CDR3 DNA sequence: TGCGCCAGCAGCCTAAGCGGGACCCGCACAGATACGCAGTATTTT.

The chain combines TRBV12-3 or TRBV12-4 with TRBJ1-2, with D maybe TRBD1 (5 bases). The CDR3 extends over 14 amino acids. Trimming took 5 bases from V and 8 from J, leaving 18 bases between them. The chain's CDR3 is CASSTTGVLYGYTF. The CDR3 nucleotides read TGTGCCAGCAGTACCACGGGGGTACTCTACGGCTACACCTTC.

The sample holds a few counts of this clonotype. The V and J genes are TRBV6-5 and TRBJ1-3; D is possibly TRBD1 (6 bases). Germline lookup yields CDR1 MNHEY and CDR2 SVGAGI. The CDR3 sequence is 13 residues long. V shed 5 bases and J shed 2 bases, with 7 bases lying between them. The CDR3 DNA is TGTGCCAGCAGTCGGACAGCTGGAAACACCATATATTTT. The encoded protein is CASSRTAGNTIYF.

The chain uses TRBV10-3 and TRBJ2-7, with 9 bases lining up with TRBD1. Germline values: CDR1 ENHRY, CDR2 SYGVKD. V was pared by 5 bases and J by 3 bases, with 5 bases of the junction left unmatched. This CDR3 comprises 14 residues. The CDR3: CAISQGQGNYEQYF. The CDR3 DNA follows: TGTGCCATCAGTCAGGGACAGGGAAACTACGAGCAGTACTTC.

Turning to this clonotype: A junction boundary mismatches the germline segment, possibly from a read error. This sequence joins TRBV29-1 and TRBJ2-3; the match to TRBD1 covers 7 bases. Germline V lookup: CDR1 SQVTM, CDR2 ANQGSEA. The CDR3 runs to 14 residues. The CDR3 protein is CSVRDSRGTDAQYF. The DNA of the CDR3 is TGCAGCGTAAGGGACAGCCGAGGCACAGATGCGCAGTATTTT.

This clonotype was counted once. The V gene is TRBV20-1, the J gene TRBJ2-3; the match to TRBD1 covers 7 bases. Per germline, CDR1 DFQATT and CDR2 SNEGSKA (reference sequence). This CDR3 is 13 amino acids long. Trimming cost V 5 bases and J 4 bases; bases outside gene matches: 6. CDR3 nucleotides: TGCAGTGCTCCGACAGGGCGGGCAGATACGCAGTATTTT. It is translated as CSAPTGRADTQYF.

A few counts support this clonotype. This chain joins TRBV11-2 and TRBJ2-5; D is possibly TRBD1 (8 bases). The V end lost 0 bases, the J end lost 5 bases, and 19 bases lay between the germline ends. The length of the CDR3 is 17 residues. CDR1 is SGHAT and CDR2 is FQNNGV in the germline V gene. CDR3 region: CASSLDRPTGEGETQYF. The CDR3 nucleotides are TGTGCCAGCAGCTTAGATCGTCCGACAGGGGAGGGGGAGACCCAGTACTTC. Full variable domain (outside the CDR3, taken from reference TRBV11-2 and TRBJ2-5): EAGVAQSPRYKIIEKRQSVAFWCNPISGHATLYWYQQILGQGPKLLIQFQNNGVVDDSQLPKDRFSAERLKGVDSTLKIQPAKLEDSAVYLCASSLDRPTGEGETQYFGPGTRLLVL.

The sample holds a few counts of this clonotype. V is TRBV12-5 and J is TRBJ2-3; 8 positions match TRBD2. V lost 9 bases, J lost 4 bases, and 18 bases stayed unmatched. This CDR3 has 17 amino acids. Germline assignment: CDR1 LGHNT and CDR2 FRNRAP. The CDR3: CARVELAEGLSPDTQYF. Written as DNA, the CDR3 is TGTGCTAGAGTTGAACTAGCGGAGGGGTTGTCCCCAGATACGCAGTATTTT. The complete variable domain, with remaining parts taken from reference TRBV12-5 and TRBJ2-3, reads DARVTQTPRHKVTEMGQEVTMRCQPILGHNTVFWYRQTMMQGLELLAYFRNRAPLDDSGMPKDRFSAEMPDATLATLKIQPSEPRDSAVYFCARVELAEGLSPDTQYFGPGTRLTVL.

The chain employs TRBV4-3 and TRBJ2-3, with D maybe TRBD1 (6 bases). The ends were cut back, 4 bases at V and 5 bases at J, with 10 bases in the middle. Looked up from germline, CDR1 is LGHNA and CDR2 is YSLEER. The CDR3 totals 13 residues. CDR3 protein: CASSLTGLDTQYF. Written as DNA, the CDR3 is TGCGCCAGCAGCCTTACAGGGTTAGATACGCAGTATTTT.

The rearrangement joins TRBV12-3 or TRBV12-4 to TRBJ1-4; 7 bases map to TRBD1. The length of the CDR3 is 16 residues. V trimming: 3 bases; J trimming: 2 bases; junction bases outside the gene matches: 6. The CDR3 loop is CASSLIRQGTNEKLFF. The CDR3 coding sequence is TGTGCCAGCAGTTTGATCCGACAGGGCACTAATGAAAAACTGTTTTTT.

The CDR3 DNA is TGTGCCAGCAGCGTCTATGGGACTAGCGGTGGCCGCCACGAGCAGTACTTC. This encodes CASSVYGTSGGRHEQYF. The genes are TRBV9 and TRBJ2-7; the match to TRBD2 covers 11 bases. This CDR3 contains 17 residues. V lost 2 bases and J lost 5; bases outside the gene matches: 12. Germline CDR1 is SGDLS and CDR2 is YYNGEE.

This chain connects TRBV11-2 to TRBJ2-7; the match to TRBD1 covers 8 bases. The CDR3 is made up of 13 amino acids. J was trimmed by 3 bases and V by 7 bases; bases with no gene match: 5. CDR1 and CDR2 (germline): SGHAT, FQNNGV. DNA of the CDR3: TGTGCCAGCATCCTCGACAGGGGCTACGAGCAGTACTTC. Residues: CASILDRGYEQYF.